The 26 T cell receptor beta chains presented below share a single source sample, sequenced in a study of shared clonotypes between healthy human individuals. TCRdb's table, derived via immunoSEQ multiplex PCR, lists solely in-frame clones and lacks some. The sample has about 990,000 clones; about 84% are singletons. The specimen was memory CD4+ T cells from PBMCs. Regarding subset: CD45RA-negative fraction. Receptor source: a man aged 18 to 29 in good health. Some clones in this sample may be carry-over from other donors' samples.

The rearrangement joins TRBV5-1 to TRBJ1-1; no reliable D call. Per germline, CDR1 SGHRS and CDR2 YFSETQ. This CDR3 contains 14 residues. Trimming pared 4 bases from V and 1 base from J, leaving 11 bases between. The chain's CDR3 is CASSPDPRNTEAFF. The CDR3 DNA reads TGCGCCAGCAGCCCAGACCCGAGGAACACTGAAGCTTTCTTT. Full variable domain (rest looked up from reference TRBV5-1 and TRBJ1-1): KAGVTQTPRYLIKTRGQQVTLSCSPISGHRSVSWYQQTPGQGLQFLFEYFSETQRNKGNFPGRFSGRQFSNSRSEMNVSTLELGDSALYLCASSPDPRNTEAFFGQGTRLTVV.

The chain links TRBV30 to TRBJ2-5; D is ambiguous. With 5 bases removed from V and 5 bases from J, the gap between germline ends came to 9 bases. The germline gives CDR1 GTSNPN, CDR2 SVGIG (reference sequence). This CDR3 is 11 amino acids long. The CDR3 loop reads CAWEEGETQYF. The CDR3 DNA follows: TGTGCCTGGGAGGAAGGGGAGACCCAGTACTTC. Filled out from reference TRBV30 and TRBJ2-5, the complete variable domain reads SQTIHQWPATLVQPVGSPLSLECTVEGTSNPNLYWYRQAAGRGLQLLFYSVGIGQISSEVPQNLSASRPQDRQFILSSKKLLLSDSGFYLCAWEEGETQYFGPGTRLLVL.

The rearrangement joins TRBV5-6 to TRBJ1-3; no clear D. The germline V gene encodes CDR1 SGHDT and CDR2 YYEEEE. V lost 3 bases and J lost 0, with 7 bases in between. The CDR3 is 14 residues long. The CDR3 sequence: CASSYTVSGNTIYF. CDR3 in DNA: TGTGCCAGCAGCTATACCGTCTCTGGAAACACCATATATTTT.

The chain carries TRBV9 and TRBJ2-2; 7 bases align to TRBD1. The CDR3 has 15 residues. After removal of 4 bases from V and 3 bases from J, the junction contained 6 bases not matched to a gene. Germline V gene lookup returns CDR1 SGDLS and CDR2 YYNGEE. CDR3 DNA sequence: TGTGCCAGCAGCCCTTGGACAGGCCACACCGGGGAGCTGTTTTTT. It specifies CASSPWTGHTGELFF.

This clone was counted between two and nine times. Different DNA sequences within this sample yield the same CDR3. The chain joins TRBV18 to TRBJ2-5, with 11 nucleotides matching TRBD2. The CDR3 sequence is 15 residues long. The ends lost 3 bases at V and 0 bases at J; junction bases unmatched: 0. From germline, CDR1 is KGHSH and CDR2 LQKENI. CDR3 in amino acids: CASSPGLADQETQYF. In DNA, the CDR3 is TGTGCCAGCTCACCGGGACTAGCGGACCAAGAGACCCAGTACTTC.

This chain joins TRBV4-2 and TRBJ1-1; D might be TRBD1 (5 bases). CDR1 is LGHNA and CDR2 is YNFKEQ in the germline V gene. This CDR3 is built from 16 residues. V lost 1 base and J lost 4, with 16 bases in between. Here the CDR3 reads CASSQADEGRSTEAFF. DNA for the CDR3: TGTGCCAGCAGCCAAGCGGATGAGGGGAGGAGCACTGAAGCTTTCTTT.

The table lists this clone with a few counts. The chain carries TRBV19 and TRBJ1-5, with 7 bases fitting TRBD1. V shed 5 bases and J 6 bases; nucleotides not matched to a gene: 13. CDR3 size: 16 residues. Germline lookup yields CDR1 LNHDA and CDR2 SQIVND (reference sequence). The CDR3 DNA reads as TGTGCCAGTAGTGCTGATCAGACAGGGCGGTTTCAGCCCCAGCATTTT. It yields the protein CASSADQTGRFQPQHF. Looking up the rest from reference TRBV19 and TRBJ1-5 gives the full variable domain: DGGITQSPKYLFRKEGQNVTLSCEQNLNHDAMYWYRQDPGQGLRLIYYSQIVNDFQKGDIAEGYSVSREKKESFPLTVTSAQKNPTAFYLCASSADQTGRFQPQHFGDGTRLSIL.

The J gene is TRBJ2-7, the V gene TRBV7-7; D gene uncertain. The CDR3 loop spans 15 amino acids. Germline CDR1 SSHAT, CDR2 FNYEAQ (reference sequence). Trimming stripped 2 bases from V and 0 bases from J, with 11 bases between. CDR3 coding DNA: TGTGCCAGCAGCTTATATCCAGGAAGCTCCTACGAGCAGTACTTC. Its protein product is CASSLYPGSSYEQYF.

Concerning this clone: It may be a read error: a sequence one base away is much more abundant. The sample has other DNA sequences that encode this CDR3 too. This chain uses TRBV7-2 with TRBJ2-1; D is undetermined. Germline V gene sequence: CDR1 SGHTA, CDR2 FQGNSA. Trimming removed 6 bases at V and 2 bases at J, with 2 bases between. This CDR3 has 11 residues. CDR3 sequence (DNA): TGTGCCAGCAGTCCCTACAATGAGCAGTTCTTC. Translation: CASSPYNEQFF.

The J gene is TRBJ1-2, the V gene TRBV7-2; 8 bases align to TRBD1. The CDR3 totals 15 residues. Trimming cost V 5 bases and J 7 bases; bases outside gene matches: 12. Germline CDR1 is SGHTA and CDR2 is FQGNSA. CDR3 nucleotide sequence: TGTGCCAGCAGCAGAACGACAGGGGCCTACTCTGGCTACACCTTC. It translates to CASSRTTGAYSGYTF.

The J gene is TRBJ2-7, the V gene TRBV5-1, with 10 bases that match TRBD2. The V segment lost 5 bases and the J segment 5 bases; nucleotides outside the gene matches: 16. Germline V gene sequence: CDR1 SGHRS, CDR2 YFSETQ. The CDR3 consists of 17 residues. This CDR3 is CASRIGASGSFGHEQYF. The CDR3, as DNA: TGCGCCAGCAGGATTGGGGCTAGCGGGAGTTTCGGCCACGAGCAGTACTTC. The full variable domain, completed using reference TRBV5-1 and TRBJ2-7, is KAGVTQTPRYLIKTRGQQVTLSCSPISGHRSVSWYQQTPGQGLQFLFEYFSETQRNKGNFPGRFSGRQFSNSRSEMNVSTLELGDSALYLCASRIGASGSFGHEQYFGPGTRLTVT.

This clone has a handful of counts. V is TRBV28 and J is TRBJ2-1, with a possible D match to TRBD1 (6 bases). The germline V and J ends were trimmed by 3 bases and 0 bases, with 15 bases remaining between them. Per the germline V gene, CDR1 is MDHEN and CDR2 is SYDVKM. The CDR3 is 17 residues long. The CDR3 region is CASSFFSPGDSYNEQFF. In DNA, the CDR3 is TGTGCCAGCAGTTTCTTCAGTCCAGGGGACTCCTACAATGAGCAGTTCTTC.

This clone turned up a few times. This sequence joins TRBV19 and TRBJ1-2; 9 bases align to TRBD1. Germline CDR1 reads LNHDA; CDR2 reads SQIVND (reference sequence). The CDR3 is made up of 13 amino acids. The J segment lost 8 bases and the V segment lost 5 bases, leaving 6 bases of the junction unmatched. CDR3 coding DNA: TGTGCCAGTAGTGCCCGGACAGGGGACGGCTACACCTTC. It yields the protein CASSARTGDGYTF.

The chain joins TRBV7-8 to TRBJ1-1; the D is unclear. The CDR3 runs 14 residues. Germline V gene lookup returns CDR1 SGHVS and CDR2 FQNEAQ. The V gene lost 6 bases and the J gene lost 2 bases, with 13 bases spanning the gap. The CDR3 reads CASRSLDGNTEAFF. In nucleotides, the CDR3 is TGTGCCAGCAGATCGCTAGACGGAAACACTGAAGCTTTCTTT. The full variable domain, with the rest looked up from reference TRBV7-8 and TRBJ1-1, is GAGVSQSPRYKVAKRGQDVALRCDPISGHVSLFWYQQALGQGPEFLTYFQNEAQLDKSGLPSDRFFAERPEGSVSTLKIQRTQQEDSAVYLCASRSLDGNTEAFFGQGTRLTVV.

In DNA form, the CDR3 reads TGTGCCAGCAGTTCGGGACAGGATTTCTACGAGCAGTACTTC. This codes for CASSSGQDFYEQYF. The rearrangement links TRBV27 to TRBJ2-7; 8 bases match TRBD1. Looked up from germline, CDR1 is MNHEY and CDR2 is SMNVEV (reference sequence). The CDR3 runs to 14 residues. Trimming at V came to 4 bases and at J to 3 bases, leaving 5 bases not matched to a gene.

The chain employs TRBV5-4 and TRBJ1-1, with D unclear. The CDR3 extends over 12 amino acids. In germline, CDR1 is SGHNT, CDR2 YYREEE (reference sequence). V shed 4 bases and J shed 5 bases, with 9 bases lying between them. The chain's CDR3 is CASSLFLTEAFF. As DNA, the CDR3 is TGTGCCAGCAGCCTCTTCCTTACTGAAGCTTTCTTT.

V is TRBV7-2 and J is TRBJ2-1, with 9 bases aligning to TRBD1. V lost 5 bases to trimming and J lost 3 bases; unmatched junction nucleotides: 11. Germline V gene lookup returns CDR1 SGHTA and CDR2 FQGNSA. This CDR3 has 17 amino acids. This CDR3 is CASSREPGTGLYNEQFF. DNA for the CDR3: TGTGCCAGCAGCCGAGAACCCGGGACAGGGCTCTACAATGAGCAGTTCTTC.

V and J are TRBV5-1 and TRBJ2-5; D is undetermined. The length of the CDR3 is 12 residues. Germline CDR1 SGHRS, CDR2 YFSETQ. V gave up 4 bases and J gave up 5 bases, with 9 bases separating them. The CDR3, as DNA: TGCGCCAGCAGCCAAGGGCAGGAGACCCAGTACTTC. Its protein product is CASSQGQETQYF.

Points on this clone: The junction departs from the called germline gene at one end, perhaps through a read error. Other DNA sequences in the sample encode the same CDR3. The chain links TRBV5-1 to TRBJ2-1; the D gene is possibly TRBD1 (6 bases). The CDR3 sequence is 15 residues long. The germline V gene has CDR1 SGHRS and CDR2 YFSETQ. CDR3 loop: CASSSTGLTYNEQFF. The DNA of the CDR3 is TGCGCCAGCAGCTCGACAGGCCTAACCTATAATGAGCAGTTCTTC.

This clone showed up many times. The V call is TRBV27, the J call TRBJ2-7, with D tentatively TRBD1 or TRBD2 (5 bases each). This CDR3 is 14 amino acids long. The V gene lost 2 bases and the J gene lost 2 bases, with 10 bases spanning the gap. In germline, CDR1 is MNHEY, CDR2 SMNVEV (reference sequence). The CDR3 loop is CASSLVPGPYEQYF. CDR3 DNA: TGTGCCAGCAGTTTAGTCCCGGGGCCCTACGAGCAGTACTTC.

The V gene is TRBV6-1, the J gene TRBJ1-6; D unresolved. Per the germline V gene, CDR1 is MNHNS and CDR2 is SASEGT. The V end was cut by 6 bases, the J end by 11 bases, with 11 bases between. The CDR3 spans 12 residues. CDR3 amino acids: CASRLPTAPLHF. The CDR3 DNA is TGTGCCAGCAGACTACCCACAGCACCCCTCCACTTT.

The rearrangement uses TRBV9 and TRBJ2-1, with D perhaps matching TRBD1 (6 bases). The germline CDR1 and CDR2 sequences are SGDLS and YYNGEE. V was clipped by 2 bases and J by 7 bases, with 7 bases between them. The CDR3 has 12 amino acids. The CDR3 spells CASSVTGNEQFF. In DNA form, the CDR3 reads TGTGCCAGCAGCGTCACAGGGAATGAGCAGTTCTTC.

The rearrangement uses TRBV28 and TRBJ2-3, with TRBD1 identical over 10 bases. CDR1 MDHEN and CDR2 SYDVKM come from the germline V gene. The junction had 6 bases not matched to a gene; V was cut back by 11 bases and J by 1 base. The CDR3 loop spans 14 amino acids. CDR3: CARGGTGGTDTQYF. In nucleotides, the CDR3 is TGTGCCCGGGGGGGGACAGGGGGCACAGATACGCAGTATTTT.

This clone was observed a single time. V and J are TRBV29-1 and TRBJ1-1; 8 bases match TRBD1. Germline lookup yields CDR1 SQVTM and CDR2 ANQGSEA. Trimming at V came to 4 bases and at J to 3 bases, leaving 4 bases not matched to a gene. CDR3 length equals 13 residues. DNA of the CDR3: TGCAGCGTTGGGCAGGGGGCGGACACTGAAGCTTTCTTT. It yields the protein CSVGQGADTEAFF.

In this sample, this clone turned up a few times. This rearrangement joins TRBV6-5 to TRBJ2-1, with a tentative D call TRBD2 (6 bases). This CDR3 is built from 15 residues. Per germline, CDR1 MNHEY and CDR2 SVGAGI. V lost 1 base to trimming and J lost 8 bases, with 15 bases between them. DNA of the CDR3: TGTGCCAGCAGTTACTGGGGACTCCGTACCGATGAGCAGTTCTTC. It translates to CASSYWGLRTDEQFF.

In nucleotides, the CDR3 is TGTGCCAGCAGCTTATCCCAGGGGAGGGTAGAGACCCAGTACTTC. Amino acids: CASSLSQGRVETQYF. The chain combines TRBV7-7 with TRBJ2-5, with a possible D match to TRBD2 (7 bases). The germline V gene has CDR1 SSHAT and CDR2 FNYEAQ (reference sequence). V was shortened by 2 bases and J by 4 bases, with 14 bases between the two germline ends. The CDR3 is made up of 15 amino acids.